This T cell receptor beta chain was obtained from a study of T cell changes during pregnancy in multiple sclerosis. Assay: immunoSEQ multiplex PCR; the TCRdb copy retains only in-frame clones and omits some. There are roughly 40,000 clones in the sample; 92% occur only once, and less than 0.9% lies in the top ten. Germline V gene data show CDR1 as SGHNT and CDR2 as YYREEE (reference sequence). This CDR3 region has 16 residues. Trimming at V came to 4 bases and at J to 1 base, leaving 6 bases not matched to a gene. The chain combines TRBV5-4 with TRBJ2-7; TRBD2 matches at 12 bases. This sequence originates from a female donor with multiple sclerosis, enrolled in a pregnancy study. This material consisted of CD4+ T cells from peripheral blood mononuclear cells, taken before pregnancy. The CDR3 reads CASSPGTSGLSYEQYF. The CDR3 DNA sequence: TGTGCCAGCAGCCCTGGGACTAGCGGGCTATCCTACGAGCAGTACTTC.